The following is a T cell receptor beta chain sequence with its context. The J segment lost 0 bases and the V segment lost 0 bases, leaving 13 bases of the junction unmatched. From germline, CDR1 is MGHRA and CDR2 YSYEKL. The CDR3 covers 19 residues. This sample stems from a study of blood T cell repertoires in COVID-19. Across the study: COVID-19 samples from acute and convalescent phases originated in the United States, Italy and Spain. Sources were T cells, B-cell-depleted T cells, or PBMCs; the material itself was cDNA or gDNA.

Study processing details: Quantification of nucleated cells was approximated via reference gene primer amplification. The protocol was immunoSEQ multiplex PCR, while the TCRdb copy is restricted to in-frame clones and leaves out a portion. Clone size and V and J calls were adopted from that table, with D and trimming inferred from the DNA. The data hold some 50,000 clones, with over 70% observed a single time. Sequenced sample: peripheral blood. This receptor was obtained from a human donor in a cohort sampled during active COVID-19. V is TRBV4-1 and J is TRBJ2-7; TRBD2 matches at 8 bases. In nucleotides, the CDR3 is TGCGCCAGCAGCCAAGATTGGGGGAGATTAGCGGGATTCTCCTACGAGCAGTACTTC. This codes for CASSQDWGRLAGFSYEQYF.